This T cell receptor (beta chain) is from a study of cytomegalovirus exposure and HLA in healthy donors. Healthy bone marrow donors formed the donor group. Points from the study as a whole: Donor immune exposure was known only as CMV serostatus. In a later analysis, compared with equally common non-associated chains, HLA-associated beta chains were more expanded. The study listed under 200 cytomegalovirus-associated TCR beta chains.

The V and J ends lost 4 bases and 6 bases respectively, with 16 bases between them. The CDR3 extends over 16 amino acids. CDR1 and CDR2 (germline): MNHNS, SASEGT. This clone was detected once. Its antigen is unknown. It was with 60 Vbeta and 13 Jbeta primers that the PCR ran. Here immunoSEQ multiplex PCR was the method, and the copy in TCRdb shows in-frame clones only, minus some. This sample has some 170,000 clones, with roughly 81% found just once. Source material: PBMCs. The clonotype originates from a woman between 18 and 29 years old in good health and CMV-seropositive. The chain has TRBV6-1 and TRBJ1-6; D is undetermined. In nucleotides, the CDR3 is TGTGCCAGCAGTGTTTTATCGGGAGGAGGTAATTCACCCCTCCACTTT. This sequence encodes CASSVLSGGGNSPLHF.